This note documents a single T cell receptor beta chain sequence. Methods used by the authors: Reference gene primer amplification in the assay estimated nucleated cell counts. The method was immunoSEQ multiplex PCR; TCRdb's version includes in-frame clones alone and lacks a portion of them. V and J calls and clone size follow that table, whereas D and trimming were derived from the DNA. The table records about 190,000 clones, 90% of them present only once. These data belong to a study of blood T cell repertoires in COVID-19. About the research overall: T cells, B-cell-depleted T cells, or PBMCs supplied cDNA or gDNA.

This sequence was found in a man aged 50 or older with acute or convalescent COVID-19. Sequenced input: peripheral blood.

CDR3 protein: CASSLGTPPYEQYF. CDR3 nucleotides: TGTGCCAGCAGTCTCGGGACACCTCCTTACGAGCAGTACTTC. The V gene is TRBV6-1, the J gene TRBJ2-7, with D tentatively TRBD1 (6 bases). This CDR3 has 14 amino acids. V lost 5 bases and J lost 4, with 15 bases in between. CDR1 and CDR2 from the germline V gene are MNHNS and SASEGT.